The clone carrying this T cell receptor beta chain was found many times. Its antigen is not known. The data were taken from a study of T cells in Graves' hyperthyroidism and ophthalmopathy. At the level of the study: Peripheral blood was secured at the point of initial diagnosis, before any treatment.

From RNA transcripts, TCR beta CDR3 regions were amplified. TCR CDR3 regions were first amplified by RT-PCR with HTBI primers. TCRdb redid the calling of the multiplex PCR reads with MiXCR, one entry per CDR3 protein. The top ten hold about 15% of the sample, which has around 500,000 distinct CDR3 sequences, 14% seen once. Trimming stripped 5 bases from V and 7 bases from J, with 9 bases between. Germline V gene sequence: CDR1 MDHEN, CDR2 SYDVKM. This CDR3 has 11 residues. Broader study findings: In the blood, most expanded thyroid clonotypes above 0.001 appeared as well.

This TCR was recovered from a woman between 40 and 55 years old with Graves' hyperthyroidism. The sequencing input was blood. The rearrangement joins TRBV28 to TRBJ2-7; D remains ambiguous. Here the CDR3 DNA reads TGTGCCAGCAGTACTTCTTTGGAGCAGTACTTC. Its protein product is CASSTSLEQYF.